This T cell receptor (beta chain) originates from a study of blood T cell repertoires in COVID-19. For the study at large: Material from acute and convalescent COVID-19 was sourced from the United States, Italy and Spain.

Before being deemed recovered, Cohort 3 donors had two negative PCRs, clearance, or symptom resolution. With V trimmed by 1 base and J by 4 bases, 8 bases remained unmatched. The CDR3 sequence is 16 residues long. The germline V gene encodes CDR1 SGHAT and CDR2 FQDESV (reference sequence). Authors' data handling: From reference gene primer amplification, estimates of nucleated cell counts were derived. Assay used: immunoSEQ multiplex PCR; TCRdb lists only in-frame clones, some missing. That table is the source of V, J and clone size, and D and trimming were worked out from the DNA. The sample has some 320,000 clones, 90% seen once; the top ten hold 2.6%.

The sample comprised PBMCs or T cells enriched from blood (not recorded which). The chain recombines TRBV11-1 with TRBJ1-1; 8 bases are shared with TRBD1. This sequence originates from a man in his 60s who had recovered from COVID-19. This CDR3 is CASSLVPQGAFTEAFF. For the CDR3, the DNA is TGTGCCAGCAGCTTAGTGCCGCAGGGGGCGTTCACTGAAGCTTTCTTT. The variable domain in full, completed from reference TRBV11-1 and TRBJ1-1, reads EAEVAQSPRYKITEKSQAVAFWCDPISGHATLYWYRQILGQGPELLVQFQDESVVDDSQLPKDRFSAERLKGVDSTLKIQPAELGDSAMYLCASSLVPQGAFTEAFFGQGTRLTVV.